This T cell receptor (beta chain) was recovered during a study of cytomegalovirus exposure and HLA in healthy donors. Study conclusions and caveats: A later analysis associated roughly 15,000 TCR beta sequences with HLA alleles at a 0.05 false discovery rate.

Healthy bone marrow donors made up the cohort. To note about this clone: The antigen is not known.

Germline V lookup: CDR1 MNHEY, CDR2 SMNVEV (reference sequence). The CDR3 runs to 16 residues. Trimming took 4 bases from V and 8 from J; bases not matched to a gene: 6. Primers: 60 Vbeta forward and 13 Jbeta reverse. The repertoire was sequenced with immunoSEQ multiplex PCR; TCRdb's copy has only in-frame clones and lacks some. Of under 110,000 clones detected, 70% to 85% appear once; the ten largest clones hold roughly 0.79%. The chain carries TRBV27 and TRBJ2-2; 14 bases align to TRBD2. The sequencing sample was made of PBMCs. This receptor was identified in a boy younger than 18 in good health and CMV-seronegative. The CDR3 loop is CASSSGTSGSGGELFF. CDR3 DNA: TGTGCCAGCAGTTCCGGGACTAGCGGGAGTGGGGGGGAGCTGTTTTTT.